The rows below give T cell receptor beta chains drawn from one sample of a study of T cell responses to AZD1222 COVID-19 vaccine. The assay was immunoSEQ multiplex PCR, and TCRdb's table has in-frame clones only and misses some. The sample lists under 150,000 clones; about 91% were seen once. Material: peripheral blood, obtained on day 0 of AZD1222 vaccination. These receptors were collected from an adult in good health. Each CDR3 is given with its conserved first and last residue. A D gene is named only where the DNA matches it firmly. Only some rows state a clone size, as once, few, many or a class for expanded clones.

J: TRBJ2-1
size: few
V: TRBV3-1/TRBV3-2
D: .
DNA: TGTGCCAGCAGCCAAGACAGGGGGGGTGAGCAGTTCTTC
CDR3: CASSQDRGGEQFF

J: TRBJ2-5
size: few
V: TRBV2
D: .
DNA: TGTGCCAGCAGTGTCGGGGGGCAGGCGACCCAGTACTTC
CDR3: CASSVGGQATQYF

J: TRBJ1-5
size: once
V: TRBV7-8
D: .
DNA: TGTGCCAGCAGCTTAGCCGGGGATCAGCCCCAGCATTTT
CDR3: CASSLAGDQPQHF

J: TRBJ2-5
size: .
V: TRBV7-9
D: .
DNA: TGTGCCAGCAGCCCACAGGGTACGGAGACCCAGTACTTC
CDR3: CASSPQGTETQYF

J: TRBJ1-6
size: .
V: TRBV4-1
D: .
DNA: TGCGCCAGCAGCCAAGGGAGCTCACCCCTCCACTTT
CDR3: CASSQGSSPLHF

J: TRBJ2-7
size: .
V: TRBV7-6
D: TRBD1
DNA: TGTGCCAGCAGCTCCGGGACAGGGGCCCGCGAGCAGTACTTC
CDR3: CASSSGTGAREQYF

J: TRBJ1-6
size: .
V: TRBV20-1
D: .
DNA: TGCAGTGCTAGTAGCGGGTATTATAATTCACCCCTCCACTTT
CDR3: CSASSGYYNSPLHF

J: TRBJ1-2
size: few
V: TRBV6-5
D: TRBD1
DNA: TGTGCCAGCAGTTACATCGCGACAGGGAAGTCTGGCTACACCTTC
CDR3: CASSYIATGKSGYTF

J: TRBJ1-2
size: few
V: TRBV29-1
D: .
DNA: TGCAGCGTTGACGGGGAGGAGGGTAACTATGGCTACACCTTC
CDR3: CSVDGEEGNYGYTF

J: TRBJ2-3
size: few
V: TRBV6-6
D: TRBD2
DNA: TGTGCCAGCAGTCGACCCTTAGCGGGAGGGTTCACAGATACGCAGTATTTT
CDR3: CASSRPLAGGFTDTQYF

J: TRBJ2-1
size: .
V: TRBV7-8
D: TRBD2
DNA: TGTGCCAGCAGCTTAAGGAGACTAGCGGGAGGCGAGGAGCAGTTCTTC
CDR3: CASSLRRLAGGEEQFF

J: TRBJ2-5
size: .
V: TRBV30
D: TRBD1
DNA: TGTGCCTGGGCAGGGGGCTGGGAGGAGACCCAGTACTTC
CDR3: CAWAGGWEETQYF

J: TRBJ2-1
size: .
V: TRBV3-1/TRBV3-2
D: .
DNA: TGTGCCAGCAGCCAAGGCCCGATCGGTGAGCAGTTCTTC
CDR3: CASSQGPIGEQFF

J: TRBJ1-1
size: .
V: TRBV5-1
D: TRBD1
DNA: TGCGCCAGCAGCTTGCTAACAGGGGCGAACACTGAAGCTTTCTTT
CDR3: CASSLLTGANTEAFF

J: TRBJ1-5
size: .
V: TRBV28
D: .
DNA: TGTGCCAGCAGTTTTCGGCAGTACAATCAGCCCCAGCATTTT
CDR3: CASSFRQYNQPQHF

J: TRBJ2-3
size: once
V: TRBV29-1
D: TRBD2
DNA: TGCAGCGTCGGTAGCGGGAGCAGGACAGATACGCAGTATTTT
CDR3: CSVGSGSRTDTQYF

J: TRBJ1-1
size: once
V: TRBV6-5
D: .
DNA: TGTGCCACCGAGAGGGGGGCGGACACTGAAGCTTTCTTT
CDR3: CATERGADTEAFF

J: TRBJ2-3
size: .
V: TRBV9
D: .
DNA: TGTGCCAGCAGCGACCCCTTTACGGGAGCGGGCCCAGATACGCAGTATTTT
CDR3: CASSDPFTGAGPDTQYF

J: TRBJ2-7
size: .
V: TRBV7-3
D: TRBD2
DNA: TGTGCCAGCAGCTTGGATAGCGGGAGGCGGTACGAGCAGTACTTC
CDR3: CASSLDSGRRYEQYF

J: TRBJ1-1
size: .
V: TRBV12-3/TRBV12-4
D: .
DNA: TGTGCCAGCAGTTTACCTGGTCGTGGTGAAGCTTTCTTT
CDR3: CASSLPGRGEAFF

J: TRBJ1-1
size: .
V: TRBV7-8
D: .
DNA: TGTGCCAGCAGCATCGAGACCCGGGACACTGAAGCTTTCTTT
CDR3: CASSIETRDTEAFF

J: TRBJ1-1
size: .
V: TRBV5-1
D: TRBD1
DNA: TGCGCCAGCAGCATAGAGACAGGGTTGAACACTGAAGCTTTCTTT
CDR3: CASSIETGLNTEAFF

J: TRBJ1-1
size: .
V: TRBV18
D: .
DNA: TGTGCCAGCTCACCACAGAAGGGAAGGAGCACTGAAGCTTTCTTT
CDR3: CASSPQKGRSTEAFF

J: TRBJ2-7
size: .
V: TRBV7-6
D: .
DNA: TGTGCCAGCAGCTTAGCAGGGGAGGAGTACTACGAGCAGTACTTC
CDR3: CASSLAGEEYYEQYF

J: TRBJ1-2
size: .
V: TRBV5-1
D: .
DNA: TGCGCCAGCAGCAAGGAAGGGGCGGAAATCTATGGCTACACCTTC
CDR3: CASSKEGAEIYGYTF

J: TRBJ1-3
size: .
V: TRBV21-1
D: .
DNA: TGTGCCAGCAGCAAAGGTGGGGGGGCTCAGACTTACACCATATATTTT
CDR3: CASSKGGGAQTYTIYF

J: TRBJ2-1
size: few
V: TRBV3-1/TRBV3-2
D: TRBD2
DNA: TGTGCCAGCAGCCAACTAGCGGGAGGCAGGGAGCAGTTCTTC
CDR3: CASSQLAGGREQFF

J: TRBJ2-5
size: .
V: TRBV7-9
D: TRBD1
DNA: TGTGCCAGCAGCGGGCGACAGGGGATTGGAGAGACCCAGTACTTC
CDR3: CASSGRQGIGETQYF

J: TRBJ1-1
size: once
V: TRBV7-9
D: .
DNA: TGTGCCAGCAGCTCCCTCTGGGATTCGGGAAGGCGGAACACTGAAGCTTTCTTT
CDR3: CASSSLWDSGRRNTEAFF

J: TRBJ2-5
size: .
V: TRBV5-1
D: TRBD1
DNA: TGCGCCAGCAGCACGGGACAGGGGGCAGGAGAGACCCAGTACTTC
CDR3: CASSTGQGAGETQYF

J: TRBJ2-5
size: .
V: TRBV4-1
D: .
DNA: TGCGCCAGCAGCCAAGGGCCGCCGGTAGTGCCTCAAGAGACCCAGTACTTC
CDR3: CASSQGPPVVPQETQYF

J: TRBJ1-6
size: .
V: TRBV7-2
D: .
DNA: TGTGCCAGCAGCTTAGGGGTTAGGGGCCACACCTTAAATTCACCCCTCCACTTT
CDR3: CASSLGVRGHTLNSPLHF

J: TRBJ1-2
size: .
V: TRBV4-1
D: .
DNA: TGCGCCAGCAGCCGAGACAGGCTCTATGGCTACACCTTC
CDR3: CASSRDRLYGYTF

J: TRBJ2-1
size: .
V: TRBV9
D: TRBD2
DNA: TGTGCCAGCAGCGTAGCTAGAGTGCGGGAGAGGTACAATGAGCAGTTCTTC
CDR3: CASSVARVRERYNEQFF

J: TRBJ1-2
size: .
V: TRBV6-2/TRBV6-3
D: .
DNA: TGTGCCAGCAGTCCAAAATCGACTGAAGGCTACACCTTC
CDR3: CASSPKSTEGYTF

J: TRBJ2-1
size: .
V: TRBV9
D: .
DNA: TGTGCCAGCAGCCCCCAGATCTTC
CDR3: CASSPQIF

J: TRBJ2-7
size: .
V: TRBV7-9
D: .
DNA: TGTGCCAGCAGTCCCCCTTCCGGGCTCTACGAGCAGTACTTC
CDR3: CASSPPSGLYEQYF

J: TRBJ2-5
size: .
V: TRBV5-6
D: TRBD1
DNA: TGTGCCAGCAGCCAGAACCCGGGACAGAGCGCCATAGAGACCCAGTACTTC
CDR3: CASSQNPGQSAIETQYF

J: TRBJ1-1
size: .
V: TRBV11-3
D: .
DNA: TGTGCCAGCAGCTTTGGGCGGAACACTGAAGCTTTCTTT
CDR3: CASSFGRNTEAFF

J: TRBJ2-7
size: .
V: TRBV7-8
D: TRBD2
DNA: TGTGCCAGCAGCCTTGGACTAGCGGGATTCTACGAGCAGTACTTC
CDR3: CASSLGLAGFYEQYF

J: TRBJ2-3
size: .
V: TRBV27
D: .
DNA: TGTGCCAGCAGTTTATTCGGCGTTCCTCTTACTACAGATACGCAGTATTTT
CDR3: CASSLFGVPLTTDTQYF

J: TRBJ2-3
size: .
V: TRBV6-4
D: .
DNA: TGTGCCAGCAGTGACCAGGGTCCTGCGGATACGCAGTATTTT
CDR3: CASSDQGPADTQYF

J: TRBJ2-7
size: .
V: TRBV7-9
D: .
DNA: TGTGCCAGCAGCTTAGGCAACAGGGTACCCTACGAGCAGTACTTC
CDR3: CASSLGNRVPYEQYF

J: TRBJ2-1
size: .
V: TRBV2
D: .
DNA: TGTGCCAGCAACGCCAGACAAGCGATGGAGCAGTTCTTC
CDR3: CASNARQAMEQFF

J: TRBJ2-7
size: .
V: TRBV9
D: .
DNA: TGTGCCAGCAGCGTAGATAACTACGAGCAGTACTTC
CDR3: CASSVDNYEQYF

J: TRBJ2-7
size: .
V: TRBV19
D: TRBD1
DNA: TGTGCCAGTAGTGCCTACAGGGGGCGGTTGACCTACGAGCAGTACTTC
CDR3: CASSAYRGRLTYEQYF

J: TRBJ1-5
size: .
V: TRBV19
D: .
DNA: TGTGCCAGTAGTATGTGGGGGATAAATCAGCCCCAGCATTTT
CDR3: CASSMWGINQPQHF

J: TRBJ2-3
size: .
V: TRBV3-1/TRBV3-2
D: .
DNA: TGTGCCAGCAGCCCCCACGCAGGCCTAGATACGCAGTATTTT
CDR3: CASSPHAGLDTQYF

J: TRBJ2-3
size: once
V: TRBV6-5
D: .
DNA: TGTGCCAGCAGTTCCCTAGCGCAAACGCAGTATTTT
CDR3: CASSSLAQTQYF

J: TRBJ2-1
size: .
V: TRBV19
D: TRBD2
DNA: TGTGCCAGTAGTATTCGGGCTAGCGGGAGGGGAGGGAATGAGCAGTTCTTC
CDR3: CASSIRASGRGGNEQFF

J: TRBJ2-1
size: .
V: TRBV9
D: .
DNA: TGTGCCAGCAGCGTAGGGGGGCGGGGTACCTACAATGAGCAGTTCTTC
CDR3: CASSVGGRGTYNEQFF

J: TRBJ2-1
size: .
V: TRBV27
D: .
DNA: TGTGCCAGCAGCACAGACTATCGCGGGAAGAGCTCCTACAATGAGCAGTTCTTC
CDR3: CASSTDYRGKSSYNEQFF

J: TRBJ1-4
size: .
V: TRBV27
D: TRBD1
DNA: TGTGCCAGCAGCGACAGGGTCGGTGAAAAACTGTTTTTT
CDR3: CASSDRVGEKLFF

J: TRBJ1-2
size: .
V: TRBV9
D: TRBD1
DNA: TGTGCCAGCTGGGACAGGATGGATGGCTACACCTTC
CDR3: CASWDRMDGYTF

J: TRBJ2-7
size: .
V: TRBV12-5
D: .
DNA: TGTGCTAGTGGTTTGTCAGGGACCTCCTACGAGCAGTACTTC
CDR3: CASGLSGTSYEQYF

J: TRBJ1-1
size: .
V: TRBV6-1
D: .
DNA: TGTGCCAGCAGTGAGGGCCCTGAAGCTTTCTTT
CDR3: CASSEGPEAFF

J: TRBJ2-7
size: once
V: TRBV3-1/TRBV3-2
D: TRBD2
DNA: TGTGCCAGCAGCCAAGATAGACTAGCGACCTACGAGCAGTACTTC
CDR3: CASSQDRLATYEQYF

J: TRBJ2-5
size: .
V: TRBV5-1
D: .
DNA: TGCGCCAGCAGCCGGACAGTGGAAGAGACCCAGTACTTC
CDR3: CASSRTVEETQYF

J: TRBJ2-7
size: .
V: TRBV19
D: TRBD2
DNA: TGTGCCAGTAGTATCGCGGGGGGATCCTACGAGCAGTACTTC
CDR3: CASSIAGGSYEQYF